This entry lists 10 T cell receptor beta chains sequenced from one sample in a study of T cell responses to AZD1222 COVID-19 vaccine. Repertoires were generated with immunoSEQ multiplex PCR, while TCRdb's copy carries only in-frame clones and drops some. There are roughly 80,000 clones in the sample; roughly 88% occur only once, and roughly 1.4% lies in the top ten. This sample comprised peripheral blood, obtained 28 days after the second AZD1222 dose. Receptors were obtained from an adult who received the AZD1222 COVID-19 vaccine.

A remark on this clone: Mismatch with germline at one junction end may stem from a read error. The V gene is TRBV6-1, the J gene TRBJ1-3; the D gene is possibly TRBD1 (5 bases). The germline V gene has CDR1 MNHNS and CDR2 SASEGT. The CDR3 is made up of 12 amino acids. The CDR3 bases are TGTGCCAGCAGTGAAGACAGGCCGGCTTCTTGCTTT. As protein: CASSEDRPASCF.

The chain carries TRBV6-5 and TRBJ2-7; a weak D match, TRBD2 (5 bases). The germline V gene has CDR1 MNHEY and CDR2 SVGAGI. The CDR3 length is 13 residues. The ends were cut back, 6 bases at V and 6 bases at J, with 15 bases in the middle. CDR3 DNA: TGTGCCAGCAGCCCGGGGTTAGACGGCGAGCAGTACTTC. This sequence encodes CASSPGLDGEQYF.

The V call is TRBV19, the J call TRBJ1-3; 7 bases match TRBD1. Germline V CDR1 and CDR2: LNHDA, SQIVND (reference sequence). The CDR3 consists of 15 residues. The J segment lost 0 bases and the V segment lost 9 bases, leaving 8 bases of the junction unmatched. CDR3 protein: CASLPGQLSGNTIYF. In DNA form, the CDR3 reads TGTGCCAGCCTGCCGGGACAGCTCTCTGGAAACACCATATATTTT. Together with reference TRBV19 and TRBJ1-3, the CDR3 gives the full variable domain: DGGITQSPKYLFRKEGQNVTLSCEQNLNHDAMYWYRQDPGQGLRLIYYSQIVNDFQKGDIAEGYSVSREKKESFPLTVTSAQKNPTAFYLCASLPGQLSGNTIYFGEGSWLTVV.

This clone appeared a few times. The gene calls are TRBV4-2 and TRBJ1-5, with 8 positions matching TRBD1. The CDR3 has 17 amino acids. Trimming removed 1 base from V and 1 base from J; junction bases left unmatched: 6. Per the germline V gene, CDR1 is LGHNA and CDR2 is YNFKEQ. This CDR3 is CASSQALTGESNQPQHF. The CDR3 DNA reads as TGTGCCAGCAGCCAAGCCCTGACAGGGGAAAGCAATCAGCCCCAGCATTTT.

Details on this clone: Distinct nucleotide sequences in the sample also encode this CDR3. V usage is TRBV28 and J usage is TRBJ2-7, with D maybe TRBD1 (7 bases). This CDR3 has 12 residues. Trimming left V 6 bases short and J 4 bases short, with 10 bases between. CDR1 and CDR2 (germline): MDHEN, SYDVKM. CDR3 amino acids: CASSPGGYEQYF. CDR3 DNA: TGTGCCAGCAGCCCAGGGGGGTACGAGCAGTACTTC.

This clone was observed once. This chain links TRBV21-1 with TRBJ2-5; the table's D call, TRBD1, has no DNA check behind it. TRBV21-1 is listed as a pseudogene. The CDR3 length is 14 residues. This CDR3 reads CASSPRDRQETQYF. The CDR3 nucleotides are TGTGCCAGCAGCCCAAGGGACAGGCAAGAGACCCAGTACTTC.

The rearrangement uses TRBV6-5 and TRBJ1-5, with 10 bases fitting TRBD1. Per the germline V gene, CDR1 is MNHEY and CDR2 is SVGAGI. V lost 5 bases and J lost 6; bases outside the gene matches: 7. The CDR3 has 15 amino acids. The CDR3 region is CASSPGQGSVQPQHF. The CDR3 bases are TGTGCCAGCAGTCCGGGACAGGGGAGTGTTCAGCCCCAGCATTTT.

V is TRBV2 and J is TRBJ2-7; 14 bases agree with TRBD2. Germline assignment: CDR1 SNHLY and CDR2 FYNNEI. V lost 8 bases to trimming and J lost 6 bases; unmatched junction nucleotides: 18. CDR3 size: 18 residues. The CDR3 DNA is TGTGCCAGCCAATATACTAGACTAGCGGGGGGGCTTAGGCCCGAGCAGTACTTC. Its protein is CASQYTRLAGGLRPEQYF.

This CDR3 reads CASSGGTGKGNTIYF. In nucleotides, the CDR3 is TGCGCCAGCAGCGGAGGGACAGGGAAAGGAAACACCATATATTTT. V is TRBV5-1 and J is TRBJ1-3, with TRBD1 matching 9 bases. V lost 4 bases to trimming and J lost 4 bases; unmatched junction nucleotides: 6. The CDR3 is 15 amino acids. Germline CDR1 and CDR2: SGHRS and YFSETQ.

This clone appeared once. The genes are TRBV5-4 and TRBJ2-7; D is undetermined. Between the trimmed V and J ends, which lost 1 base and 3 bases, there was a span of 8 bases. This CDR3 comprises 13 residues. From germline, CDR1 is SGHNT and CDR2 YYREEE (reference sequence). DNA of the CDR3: TGTGCCAGCAGCTTGTCGGCGGACTACGAGCAGTACTTC. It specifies CASSLSADYEQYF.